The sequence of this T cell receptor beta chain was determined in a study of blood T cell repertoires in COVID-19. Study summary: The analysed material was cDNA or gDNA that came from T cells, B-cell-depleted T cells, or PBMCs.

Authors' data handling: By means of reference gene primer amplification, nucleated cell counts were estimated. Repertoires were generated with immunoSEQ multiplex PCR, while TCRdb's copy carries only in-frame clones and drops some. That table furnishes V, J and clone size, whereas the DNA furnished D and trimming. The sample has roughly 96,000 clones; approximately 82% are singletons. With 0 bases clipped from V and 0 bases from J, the junction kept 4 bases outside the gene matches. CDR1 is SGDLS and CDR2 is YYNGEE in the germline V gene. CDR3 length: 16 amino acids. Sequencing was carried out using peripheral blood. J is TRBJ1-1 and V is TRBV9; 8 nucleotides match TRBD1. This TCR was sampled from a man in his fifties or sixties with acute or convalescent COVID-19. CDR3 loop: CASSVGTGRMNTEAFF. The CDR3 coding sequence is TGTGCCAGCAGCGTAGGGACAGGGAGGATGAACACTGAAGCTTTCTTT.